The clone carrying this T cell receptor (beta chain) was counted a single time. Its antigen remains unidentified. The data were taken from a study of long-term antiretroviral therapy in people with HIV. At least one PBMC sample before ART and at least two after were required. United States facilities provided treatment to all participants with HIV. Version v3.0 of the immunoSEQ assay ran at survey level. Data came from immunoSEQ multiplex PCR; TCRdb stores just in-frame clones and leaves some out. The sample lists tens of thousands of clones, over 80% occurring once. Notes on the study in general: Diversity went up after ART and still fell short of transplant donor controls.

The length of the CDR3 is 14 residues. V lost 4 bases to trimming and J lost 5 bases; unmatched junction nucleotides: 6. The germline gives CDR1 SGHRS, CDR2 YFSETQ. The source of this sequence is a man aged 18 to 29 with HIV. The input for sequencing was unsorted PBMCs, taken 1 year after starting antiretroviral therapy. The J gene is TRBJ2-3, the V gene TRBV5-1; 8 positions agree with TRBD1. For the CDR3, the DNA is TGCGCCAGCAGCGCGGACAGGGTGGTAGATACGCAGTATTTT. This gives the protein CASSADRVVDTQYF.